The T cell receptor beta chain described here comes from a study of cytomegalovirus exposure and HLA in healthy donors. Study-wide background: Among around 170 million T cells, an earlier analysis found around 100 million unique TCR beta sequences. Study results and limitations: For most TCR beta V segments, an earlier analysis put the productive rate at about 90% or about 30% of the time. A classifier reportedly called cytomegalovirus status with high sensitivity and specificity.

V dropped 6 bases and J dropped 4; count of bases not matched to a gene: 4. Looked up from germline, CDR1 is MNHNS and CDR2 is SASEGT. CDR3 size: 14 residues. As to this clone: Antigen: not known.

The PCR ran on 60 Vbeta and 13 Jbeta primers. Repertoires were generated with immunoSEQ multiplex PCR, while TCRdb's copy carries only in-frame clones and drops some. The sample lists under 200,000 clones; around 78% were seen once. This TCR derives from a man between 35 and 55 years old in good health and CMV-seronegative. The specimen sequenced was PBMCs. The V gene is TRBV6-1, the J gene TRBJ2-2, with 8 nucleotides matching TRBD1. This CDR3 is CASRGQGGTGELFF. The CDR3 DNA sequence: TGTGCCAGCAGAGGACAGGGAGGCACCGGGGAGCTGTTTTTT.